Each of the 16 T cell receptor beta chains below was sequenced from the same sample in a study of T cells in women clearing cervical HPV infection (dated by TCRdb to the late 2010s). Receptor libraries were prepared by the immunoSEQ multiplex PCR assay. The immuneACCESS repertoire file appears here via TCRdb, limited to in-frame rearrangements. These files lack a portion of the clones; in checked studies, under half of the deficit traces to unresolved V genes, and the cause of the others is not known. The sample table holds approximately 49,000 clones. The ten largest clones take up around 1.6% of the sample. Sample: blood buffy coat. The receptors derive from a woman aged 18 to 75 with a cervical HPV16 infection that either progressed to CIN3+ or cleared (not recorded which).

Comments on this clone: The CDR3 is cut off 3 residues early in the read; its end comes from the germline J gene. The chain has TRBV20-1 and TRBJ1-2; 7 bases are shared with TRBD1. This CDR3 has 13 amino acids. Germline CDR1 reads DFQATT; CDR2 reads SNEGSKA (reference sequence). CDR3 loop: CSALIDRAGGYTF. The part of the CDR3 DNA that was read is TGCAGTGCTCTCATCGACAGGGCGGGAGGC.

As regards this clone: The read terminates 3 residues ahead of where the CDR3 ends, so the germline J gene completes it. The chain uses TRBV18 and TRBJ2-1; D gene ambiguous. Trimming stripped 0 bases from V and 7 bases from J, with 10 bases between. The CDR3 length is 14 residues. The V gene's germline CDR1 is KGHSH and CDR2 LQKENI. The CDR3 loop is CASSPPSVLNEQFF. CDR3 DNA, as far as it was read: TGTGCCAGCTCACCACCGTCGGTCTTGAATGAG.

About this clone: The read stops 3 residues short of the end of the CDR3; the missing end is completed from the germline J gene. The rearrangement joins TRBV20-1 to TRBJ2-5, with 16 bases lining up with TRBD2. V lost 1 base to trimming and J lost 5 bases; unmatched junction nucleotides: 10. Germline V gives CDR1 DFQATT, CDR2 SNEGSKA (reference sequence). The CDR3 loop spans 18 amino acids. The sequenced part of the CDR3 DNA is TGCAGTGCTAGAGGGAAAGGGACTAGCGGGAGGGAAGGGGAGACC. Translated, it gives CSARGKGTSGREGET. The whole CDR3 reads CSARGKGTSGREGETQYF.

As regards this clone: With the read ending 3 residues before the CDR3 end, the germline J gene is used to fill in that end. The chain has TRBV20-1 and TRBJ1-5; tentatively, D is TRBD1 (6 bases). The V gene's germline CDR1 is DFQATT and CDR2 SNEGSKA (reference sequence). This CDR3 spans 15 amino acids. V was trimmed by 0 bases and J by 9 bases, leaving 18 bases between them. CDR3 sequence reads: CSAREARTVDGPQHF. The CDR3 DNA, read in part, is TGCAGTGCTAGAGAGGCTCGGACAGTCGATGGGCCC.

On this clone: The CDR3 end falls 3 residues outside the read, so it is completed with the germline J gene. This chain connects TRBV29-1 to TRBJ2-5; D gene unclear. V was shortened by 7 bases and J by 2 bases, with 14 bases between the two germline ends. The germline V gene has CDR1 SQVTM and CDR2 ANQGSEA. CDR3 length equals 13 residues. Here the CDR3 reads CSAAHSFQETQYF. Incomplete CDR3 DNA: TGCAGCGCCGCACACAGCTTTCAAGAGACC.

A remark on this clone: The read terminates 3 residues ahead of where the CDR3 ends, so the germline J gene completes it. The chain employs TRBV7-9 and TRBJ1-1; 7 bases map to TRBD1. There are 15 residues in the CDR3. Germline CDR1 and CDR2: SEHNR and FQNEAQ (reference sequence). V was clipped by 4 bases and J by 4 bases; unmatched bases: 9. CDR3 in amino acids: CASSSFDRAGTEAFF. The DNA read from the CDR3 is TGTGCCAGCAGCTCGTTCGACAGGGCCGGCACTGAA. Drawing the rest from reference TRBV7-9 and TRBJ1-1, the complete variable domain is DTGVSQNPRHKITKRGQNVTFRCDPISEHNRLYWYRQTLGQGPEFLTYFQNEAQLEKSRLLSDRFSAERPKGSFSTLEIQRTEQGDSAMYLCASSSFDRAGTEAFFGQGTRLTVV.

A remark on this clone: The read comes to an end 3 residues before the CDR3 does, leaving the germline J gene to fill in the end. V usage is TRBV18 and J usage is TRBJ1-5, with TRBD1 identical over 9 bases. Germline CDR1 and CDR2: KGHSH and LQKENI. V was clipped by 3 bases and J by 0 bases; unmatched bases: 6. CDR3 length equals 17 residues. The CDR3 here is CASSPTGGPYSNQPQHF. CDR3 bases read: TGTGCCAGCTCACCTACAGGGGGCCCTTATAGCAATCAGCCC.

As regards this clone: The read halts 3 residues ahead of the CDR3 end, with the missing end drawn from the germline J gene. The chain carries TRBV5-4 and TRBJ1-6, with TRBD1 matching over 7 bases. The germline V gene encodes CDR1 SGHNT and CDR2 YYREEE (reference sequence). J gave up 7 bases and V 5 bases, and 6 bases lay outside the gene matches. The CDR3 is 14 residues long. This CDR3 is CASRRDSTNSPLHF. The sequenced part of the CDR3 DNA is TGTGCCAGCAGGCGGGACAGCACAAATTCACCC.

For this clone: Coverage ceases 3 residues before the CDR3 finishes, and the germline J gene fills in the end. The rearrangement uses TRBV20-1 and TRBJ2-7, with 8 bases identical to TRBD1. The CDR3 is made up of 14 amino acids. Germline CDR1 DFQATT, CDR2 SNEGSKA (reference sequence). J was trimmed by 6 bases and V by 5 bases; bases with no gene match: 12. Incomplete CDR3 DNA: TGCAGTGCTCGGAAGGACAGGGCGCCGGGCGAG. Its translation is CSARKDRAPGE. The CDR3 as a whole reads CSARKDRAPGEQYF.

The CDR3 spells CASRQGLQPQHF. The DNA read from the CDR3 is TGTGCCAGTCGACAAGGCTTACAGCCC. This sequence joins TRBV19 and TRBJ1-5; no clear D gene. Read coverage stops 3 residues before the CDR3 terminus; the germline J gene supplies the remainder. V was cut by 8 bases and J by 7 bases, with 12 bases left in between. This CDR3 spans 12 amino acids. The germline V gene has CDR1 LNHDA and CDR2 SQIVND (reference sequence).

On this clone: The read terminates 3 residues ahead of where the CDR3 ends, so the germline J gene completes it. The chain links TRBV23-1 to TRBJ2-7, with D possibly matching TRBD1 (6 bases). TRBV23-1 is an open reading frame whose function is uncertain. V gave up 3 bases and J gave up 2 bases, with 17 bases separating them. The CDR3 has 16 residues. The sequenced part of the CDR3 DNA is TGCGCCAGCAGTCAGACCGCCGGGACAAACGCCTACGAG. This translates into CASSQTAGTNAYE. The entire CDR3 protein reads CASSQTAGTNAYEQYF.

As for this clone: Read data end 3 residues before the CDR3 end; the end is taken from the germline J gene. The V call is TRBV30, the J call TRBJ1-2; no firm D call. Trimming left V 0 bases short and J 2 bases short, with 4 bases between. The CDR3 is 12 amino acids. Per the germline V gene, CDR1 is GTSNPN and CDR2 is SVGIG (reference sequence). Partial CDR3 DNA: TGTGCCTGGAGTGTACGGAACTATGGC. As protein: CAWSVRNYG. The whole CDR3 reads CAWSVRNYGYTF. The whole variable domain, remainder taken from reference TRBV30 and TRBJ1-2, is SQTIHQWPATLVQPVGSPLSLECTVEGTSNPNLYWYRQAAGRGLQLLFYSVGIGQISSEVPQNLSASRPQDRQFILSSKKLLLSDSGFYLCAWSVRNYGYTFGSGTRLTVV.

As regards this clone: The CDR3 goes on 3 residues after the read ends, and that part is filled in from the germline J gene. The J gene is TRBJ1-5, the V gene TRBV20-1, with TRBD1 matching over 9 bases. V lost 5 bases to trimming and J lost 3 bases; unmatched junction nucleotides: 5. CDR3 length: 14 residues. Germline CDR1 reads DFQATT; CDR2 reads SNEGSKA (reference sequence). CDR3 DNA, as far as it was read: TGCAGTGCTTCCGACAGGGGGTACAATCAGCCC. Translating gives CSASDRGYNQP. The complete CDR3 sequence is CSASDRGYNQPQHF.

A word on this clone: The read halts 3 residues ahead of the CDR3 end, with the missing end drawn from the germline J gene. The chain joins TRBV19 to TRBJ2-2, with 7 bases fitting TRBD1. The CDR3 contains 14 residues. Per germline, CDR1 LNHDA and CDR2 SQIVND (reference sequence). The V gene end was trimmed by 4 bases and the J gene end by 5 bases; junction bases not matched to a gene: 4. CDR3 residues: CASSRARGTGELFF. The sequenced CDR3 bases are TGTGCCAGTAGTAGGGCCAGGGGGACCGGGGAG.

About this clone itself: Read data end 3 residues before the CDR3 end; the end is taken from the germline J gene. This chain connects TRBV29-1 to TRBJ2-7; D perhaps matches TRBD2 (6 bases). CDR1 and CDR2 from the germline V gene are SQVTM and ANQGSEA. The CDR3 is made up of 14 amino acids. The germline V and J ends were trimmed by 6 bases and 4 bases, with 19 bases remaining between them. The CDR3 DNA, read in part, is TGCAGCGTCAAGGGCGGGGAGAAGGGTTACGAG. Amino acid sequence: CSVKGGEKGYE. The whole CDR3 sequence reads CSVKGGEKGYEQYF.

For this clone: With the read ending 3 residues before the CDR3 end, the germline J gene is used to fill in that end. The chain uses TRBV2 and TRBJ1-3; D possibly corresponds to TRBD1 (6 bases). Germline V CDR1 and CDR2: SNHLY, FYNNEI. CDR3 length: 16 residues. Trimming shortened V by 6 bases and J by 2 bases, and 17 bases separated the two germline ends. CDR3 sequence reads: CASRVQGGNAGNTIYF. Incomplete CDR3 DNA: TGTGCCAGCAGGGTACAGGGAGGTAACGCTGGAAACACC. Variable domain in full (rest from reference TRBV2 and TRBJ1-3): EPEVTQTPSHQVTQMGQEVILRCVPISNHLYFYWYRQILGQKVEFLVSFYNNEISEKSEIFDDQFSVERPDGSNFTLKIRSTKLEDSAMYFCASRVQGGNAGNTIYFGEGSWLTVV.